This T cell receptor (beta chain) was sequenced during a study of T cell responses to AZD1222 COVID-19 vaccine. As regards this clone: Its antigen remains unknown.

The method was immunoSEQ multiplex PCR; TCRdb's version includes in-frame clones alone and lacks a portion of them. This table holds fewer than 150,000 clones, over 75% found once. CDR1 and CDR2 from the germline V gene are LGHNA and YSLEER. This CDR3 spans 13 amino acids. Trimming cost V 3 bases and J 8 bases; bases outside gene matches: 5. Overall study results and limits: Baseline seropositivity characterized only six or seven AZD1222 recipients. Two doses of AZD1222 preceded a rise in Spike-specific TCR breadth and depth. Clonal diversity was possibly underestimated, and the donors were mostly white British, with more females. Repertoires were obtained only post-peak T cell response.

This clonotype was obtained from an adult in good health. Sequencing used peripheral blood, obtained on day 0 of AZD1222 vaccination. The rearrangement uses TRBV4-3 and TRBJ1-2; 8 nucleotides line up with TRBD1. The DNA of the CDR3 is TGCGCCAGCAGCCAGGACAGGGTAAGCGGCTACACCTTC. It is translated as CASSQDRVSGYTF.